Listed here is a single T cell receptor (beta chain). The study ran its PCR with 60 Vbeta and 13 Jbeta primers. The assay was immunoSEQ multiplex PCR, and TCRdb's table has in-frame clones only and misses some. The repertoire holds a few hundred thousand clones, with around 81% as singletons. This CDR3 has 16 amino acids. The germline CDR1 and CDR2 sequences are LNHDA and SQIVND (reference sequence). The V gene lost 1 base and the J gene lost 0 bases, with 13 bases spanning the gap. This sample is drawn from a study of cytomegalovirus exposure and HLA in healthy donors. The sample consisted of PBMCs. This sequence originates from a woman aged 55 to 70 in good health and CMV-seropositive. This chain joins TRBV19 and TRBJ2-7; a possible D gene is TRBD2 (6 bases). CDR3 in DNA: TGTGCCAGTAGTATAGGCCCAGCGGGCAGCTCCTACGAGCAGTACTTC. It yields the protein CASSIGPAGSSYEQYF.